Included here is one TCR beta chain sequence, with context. This clone occurred a few times. This clone's antigen is unknown. Base quality data are lacking; no much larger clone is found one base away. Other nucleotide sequences from this sample produce the same CDR3. Looking up the germline V gene yields CDR1 SGHTA and CDR2 FQGTGA. From the cysteine up to the phenylalanine, the CDR3 has a length of 14 residues. The retained sequence is limited to the CDR3, 42 bases, with the frame set at the first base. Here V drops 5 bases and J drops 6 bases, and the junction holds 6 bases not matched to any gene. The library came from the immunoSEQ multiplex PCR assay. From the authors' description of their analysis: A statistical classification framework was developed to diagnose cytomegalovirus status using the catalog of TCR beta chain sequences. TCRdb stores this immuneACCESS table with in-frame sequences only. Part of the clones is absent; in the studies checked, under half of the shortfall reflects unresolved V genes, and no reason is known for the rest. The V and J calls and clone size are taken from that table; D and trimming were inferred from the DNA. In this sample the table shows about 330,000 clones, roughly 88% of which occur a single time. The leading ten clones occupy around 0.8% of the sample.

The data were obtained in a study of cytomegalovirus exposure and HLA in healthy donors (dated by TCRdb to 2016 to 2017). Study-level background: The roughly 670 repertoires of the first cohort and the 95 to 150 validation repertoires were produced on the same platform, according to a later analysis. The study was designed to test whether signatures of past pathogen exposure could be identified by cataloging public T cell receptors. A separate validation cohort of approximately 120 different subjects was used in addition to the roughly 700-subject first cohort. To predict cytomegalovirus infection status, the study combined high-throughput TCR immunosequencing, statistical association of individual TCRs with disease status, and machine learning. The paper's findings and limits, for the study overall: The classifier was reported to diagnose cytomegalovirus status with high specificity and sensitivity in both the original cohort and the validation cohort. In the study, approximately 160 TCR beta chains were listed as associated with cytomegalovirus. A later analysis lacked HLA typing for the validation cohort, so it scored co-occurrence in that cohort across all 120 repertoires. Subsequent analysis determined that TCRs grouped into clusters in the first cohort also showed a tendency toward co-occurrence across the 90 to 150 validation repertoires, and approximately 93% of cluster scores exceeded 0. According to the authors, the approach could potentially be generalized to other disease states and immunological phenotypes. In vitro tests confirmed that a few of the cytomegalovirus-associated TCR beta chains recognize cytomegalovirus antigens. Across donors, most TCR sequences were observed very rarely, whereas some public TCRs were present in many individuals.

The donors were included in the validation cohort of 120 subjects, a group kept apart from the roughly 690-subject first cohort. The material sequenced was PBMCs. This TCR came from a woman aged 18-29 years in good health and CMV-seronegative. The sequence joins TRBV7-3 to TRBJ2-1; 8 of the junction bases match TRBD2. The sequence in DNA is TGTGCCAGCAGCGCCGGACTAGCTGGCAATGAGCAGTTCTTC. Translated, this gives CASSAGLAGNEQFF.